Shown below are 2 T cell receptor beta chains from a single sample sequenced in a study of T-cell reconstitution after alpha-beta-depleted transplantation in children. The library targeted TCRbeta and was prepared with unique molecular identifiers. TCRdb recomputed calls from the PCR reads with MiXCR, one row per CDR3 protein. Counted here are 330,000 or so distinct CDR3 sequences, over 9% occurring once; the ten biggest clones make up 2% to 2.5%. The material was PBMCs from the stem cell graft donor, obtained from the stem cell graft. These receptor sequences come from a human donor who donated a stem cell graft to a child with acute lymphoblastic leukemia.

The table lists this clonotype with many counts. The chain uses TRBV29-1 and TRBJ2-2; D is possibly TRBD2 (6 bases). V lost 6 bases and J 5 bases, leaving 10 bases between the germline ends. The CDR3 has 12 amino acids. Germline V gene sequence: CDR1 SQVTM, CDR2 ANQGSEA. In nucleotides, the CDR3 is TGCAGCGTCCTAGCGTGGACCGGGGAGCTGTTTTTT. Its protein product is CSVLAWTGELFF.

In its sample, this clonotype was seen a few times. The chain joins TRBV7-2 to TRBJ2-3; D is possibly TRBD1 or TRBD2 (5 bases each). The CDR3 is 15 amino acids. Trimming left V 1 base short and J 4 bases short, with 12 bases between. Looked up from germline, CDR1 is SGHTA and CDR2 is FQGNSA. The CDR3 region is CASSLDPSRADTQYF. In nucleotides, the CDR3 is TGTGCCAGCAGCTTAGATCCTAGCAGGGCAGATACGCAGTATTTT.